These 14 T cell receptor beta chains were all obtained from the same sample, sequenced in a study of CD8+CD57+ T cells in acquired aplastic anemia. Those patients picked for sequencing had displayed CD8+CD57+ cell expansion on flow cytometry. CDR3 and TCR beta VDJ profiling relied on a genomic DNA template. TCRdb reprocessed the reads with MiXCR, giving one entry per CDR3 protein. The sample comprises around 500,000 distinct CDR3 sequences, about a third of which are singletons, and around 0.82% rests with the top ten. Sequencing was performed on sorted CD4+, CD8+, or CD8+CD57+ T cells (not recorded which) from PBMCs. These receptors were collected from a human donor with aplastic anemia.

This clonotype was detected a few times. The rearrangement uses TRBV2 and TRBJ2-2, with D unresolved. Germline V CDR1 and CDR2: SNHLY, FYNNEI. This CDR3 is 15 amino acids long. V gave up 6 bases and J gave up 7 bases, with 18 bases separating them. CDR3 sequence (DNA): TGTGCCAGCAGCTTAGTTCTTACTTGGGACGGGGAGCTGTTTTTT. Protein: CASSLVLTWDGELFF.

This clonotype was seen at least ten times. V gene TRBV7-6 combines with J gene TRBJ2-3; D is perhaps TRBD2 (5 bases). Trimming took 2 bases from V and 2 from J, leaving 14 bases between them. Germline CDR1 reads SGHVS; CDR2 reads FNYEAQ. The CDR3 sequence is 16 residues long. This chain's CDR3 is CASSLSASPPTDTQYF. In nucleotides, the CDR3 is TGTGCCAGCAGCTTAAGTGCTAGCCCTCCCACAGATACGCAGTATTTT.

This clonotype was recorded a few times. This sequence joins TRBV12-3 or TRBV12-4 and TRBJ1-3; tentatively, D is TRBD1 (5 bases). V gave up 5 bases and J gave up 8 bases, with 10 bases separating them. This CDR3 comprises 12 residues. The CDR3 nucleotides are TGTGCCAGCAGTCAGGGCCTCTACACCATATATTTT. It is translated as CASSQGLYTIYF.

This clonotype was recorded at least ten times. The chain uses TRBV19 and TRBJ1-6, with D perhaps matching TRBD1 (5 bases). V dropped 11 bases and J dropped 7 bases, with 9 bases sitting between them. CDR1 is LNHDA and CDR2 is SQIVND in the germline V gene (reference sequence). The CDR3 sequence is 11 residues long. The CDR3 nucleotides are TGTGCCCGCGAGGGGAATTCACCCCTCCACTTT. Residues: CAREGNSPLHF.

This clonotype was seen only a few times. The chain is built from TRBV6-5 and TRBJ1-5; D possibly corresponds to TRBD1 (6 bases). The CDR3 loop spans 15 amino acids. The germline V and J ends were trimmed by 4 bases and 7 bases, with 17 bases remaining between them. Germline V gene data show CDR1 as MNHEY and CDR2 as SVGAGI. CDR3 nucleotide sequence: TGTGCCAGCAGTTCCATCGACAGGACGGGCCAGCCCCAGCATTTT. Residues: CASSSIDRTGQPQHF.

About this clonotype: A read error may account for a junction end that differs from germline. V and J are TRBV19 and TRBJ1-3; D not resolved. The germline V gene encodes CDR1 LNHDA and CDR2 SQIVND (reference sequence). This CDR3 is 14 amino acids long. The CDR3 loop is CACSIRGIGNTIYF. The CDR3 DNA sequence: TGTGCCTGTAGTATTCGAGGTATCGGAAACACCATATATTTT.

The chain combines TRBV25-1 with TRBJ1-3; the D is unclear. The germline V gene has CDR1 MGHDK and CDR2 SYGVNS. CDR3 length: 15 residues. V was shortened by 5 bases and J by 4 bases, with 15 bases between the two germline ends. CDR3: CASSFTGRVGNTIYF. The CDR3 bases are TGTGCCAGCAGTTTCACCGGGAGAGTAGGAAACACCATATATTTT.

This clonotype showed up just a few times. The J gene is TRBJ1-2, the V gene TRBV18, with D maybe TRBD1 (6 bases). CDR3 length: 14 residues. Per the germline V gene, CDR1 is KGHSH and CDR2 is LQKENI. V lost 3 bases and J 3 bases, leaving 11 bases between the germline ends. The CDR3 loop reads CASSPLGGDYGYTF. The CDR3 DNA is TGTGCCAGCTCACCCCTAGGGGGGGACTATGGCTACACCTTC.

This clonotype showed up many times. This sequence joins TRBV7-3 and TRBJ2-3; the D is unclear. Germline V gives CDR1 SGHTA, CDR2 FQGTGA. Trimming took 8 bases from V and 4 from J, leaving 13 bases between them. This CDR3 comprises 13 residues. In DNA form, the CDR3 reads TGTGCCAGCTCCGTCCTCGGGTCAGATACGCAGTATTTT. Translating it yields CASSVLGSDTQYF.

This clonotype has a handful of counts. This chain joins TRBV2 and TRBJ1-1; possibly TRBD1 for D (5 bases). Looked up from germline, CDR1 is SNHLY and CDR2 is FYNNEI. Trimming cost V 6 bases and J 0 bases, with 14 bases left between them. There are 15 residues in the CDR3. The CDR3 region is CASRRGTLLNTEAFF. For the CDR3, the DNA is TGTGCCAGCAGGCGCGGGACTTTACTGAACACTGAAGCTTTCTTT.

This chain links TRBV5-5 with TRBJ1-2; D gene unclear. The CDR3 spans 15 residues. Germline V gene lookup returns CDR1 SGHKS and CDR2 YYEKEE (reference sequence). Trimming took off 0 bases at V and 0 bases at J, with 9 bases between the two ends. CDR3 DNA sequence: TGTGCCAGCAGCTTGGCTGTCTCCCCTAACTATGGCTACACCTTC. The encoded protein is CASSLAVSPNYGYTF.

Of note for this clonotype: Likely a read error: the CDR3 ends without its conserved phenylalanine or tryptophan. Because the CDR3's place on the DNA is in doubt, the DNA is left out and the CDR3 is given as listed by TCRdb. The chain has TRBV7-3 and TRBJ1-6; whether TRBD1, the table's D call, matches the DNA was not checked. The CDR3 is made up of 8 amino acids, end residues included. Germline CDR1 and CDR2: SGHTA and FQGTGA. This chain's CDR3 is CASSSPVG.

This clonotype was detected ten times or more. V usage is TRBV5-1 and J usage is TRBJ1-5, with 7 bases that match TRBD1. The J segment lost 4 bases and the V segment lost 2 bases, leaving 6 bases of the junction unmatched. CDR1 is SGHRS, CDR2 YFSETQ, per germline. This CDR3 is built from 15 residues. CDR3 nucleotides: TGCGCCAGCAGCTTCGACACAGGGGTGAATCAGCCCCAGCATTTT. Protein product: CASSFDTGVNQPQHF.

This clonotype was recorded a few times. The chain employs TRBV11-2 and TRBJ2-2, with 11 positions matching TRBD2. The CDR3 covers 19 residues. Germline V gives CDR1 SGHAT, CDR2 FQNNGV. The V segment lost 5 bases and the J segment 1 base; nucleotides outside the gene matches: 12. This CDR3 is CASSGISETSGKNTGELFF. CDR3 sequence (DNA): TGTGCCAGCAGCGGAATCTCCGAGACTAGCGGGAAGAACACCGGGGAGCTGTTTTTT. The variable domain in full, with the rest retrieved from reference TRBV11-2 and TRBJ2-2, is EAGVAQSPRYKIIEKRQSVAFWCNPISGHATLYWYQQILGQGPKLLIQFQNNGVVDDSQLPKDRFSAERLKGVDSTLKIQPAKLEDSAVYLCASSGISETSGKNTGELFFGEGSRLTVL.